The sequence of this T cell receptor beta chain was determined in a study of T cell repertoires in cytomegalovirus infection. Across the whole study: The authors used CMV epitopes that were HLA-C-restricted (recently identified) and HLA-B-restricted (well studied). Based on public TCR beta signatures, there were indications of CMV infection and of a matching HLA type. Overall study findings and caveats: Carriage of CMV together with the relevant HLA was identifiable through cumulative public TCR beta family frequency.

Turning to this clonotype: Its specificity is not known. A junction end diverges from the germline sequence, so it may reflect a read error.

TCRdb used MiXCR to reprocess the reads, holding one entry per CDR3 protein. The table has a few hundred thousand distinct CDR3 sequences, about 42% seen once; the top ten hold about 45%. The TCR originated in a human donor in good health (CMV status not recorded). Some clones in this sample may be carry-over from other donors' samples. The sequencing here drew on cultured PBMCs, taken from culture after CMV antigen stimulation.

CDR3 sequence reads: CDSSLDPIDYNSPLHF. CDR3 bases: TGTGACAGCAGTTTAGACCCGATAGACTATAATTCACCCCTCCACTTT. The J gene is TRBJ1-6, the V gene TRBV28, with D unresolved. The CDR3 has 16 amino acids. CDR1 is MDHEN and CDR2 is SYDVKM in the germline V gene. The full variable domain, completed using reference TRBV28 and TRBJ1-6, is DVKVTQSSRYLVKRTGEKVFLECVQDMDHENMFWYRQDPGLGLRLIYFSYDVKMKEKGDIPEGYSVSREKKERFSLILESASTNQTSMYLCDSSLDPIDYNSPLHFGNGTRLTVT.